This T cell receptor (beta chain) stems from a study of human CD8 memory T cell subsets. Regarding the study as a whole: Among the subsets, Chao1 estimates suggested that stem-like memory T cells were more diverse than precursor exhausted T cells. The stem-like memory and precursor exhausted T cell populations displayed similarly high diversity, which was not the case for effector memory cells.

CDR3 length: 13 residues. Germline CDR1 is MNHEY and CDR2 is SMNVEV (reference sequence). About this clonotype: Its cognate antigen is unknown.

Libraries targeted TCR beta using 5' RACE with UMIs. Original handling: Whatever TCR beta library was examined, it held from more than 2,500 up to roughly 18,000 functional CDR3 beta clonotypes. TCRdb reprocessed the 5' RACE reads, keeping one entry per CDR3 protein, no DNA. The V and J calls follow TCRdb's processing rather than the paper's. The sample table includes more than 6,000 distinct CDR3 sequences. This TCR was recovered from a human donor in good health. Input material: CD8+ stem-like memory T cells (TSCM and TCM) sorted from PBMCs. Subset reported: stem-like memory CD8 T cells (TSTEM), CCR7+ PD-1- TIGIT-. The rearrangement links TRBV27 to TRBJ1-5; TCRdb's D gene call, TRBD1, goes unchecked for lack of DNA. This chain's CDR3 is CASSWTGAQPQHF.